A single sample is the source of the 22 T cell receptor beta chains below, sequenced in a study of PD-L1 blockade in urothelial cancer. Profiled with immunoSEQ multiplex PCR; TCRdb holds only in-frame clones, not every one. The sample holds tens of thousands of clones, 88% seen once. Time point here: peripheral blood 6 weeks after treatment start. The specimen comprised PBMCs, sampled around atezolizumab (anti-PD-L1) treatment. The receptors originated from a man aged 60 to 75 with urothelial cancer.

This CDR3 reads CASSFGVLSTDTQYF. CDR3 bases: TGTGCCAGCAGCTTCGGGGTTCTTAGCACAGATACGCAGTATTTT. The chain recombines TRBV11-3 with TRBJ2-3, with D possibly TRBD2 on 5 matching bases. The ends were cut back, 3 bases at V and 0 bases at J, with 10 bases in the middle. This CDR3 comprises 15 residues. CDR1 is SGHNT, CDR2 YENEEA, per germline.

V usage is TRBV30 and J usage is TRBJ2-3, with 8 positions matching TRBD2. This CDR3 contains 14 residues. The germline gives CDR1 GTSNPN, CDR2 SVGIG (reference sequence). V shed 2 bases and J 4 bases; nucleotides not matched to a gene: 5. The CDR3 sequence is CAWSHGRGADTQYF. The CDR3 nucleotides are TGTGCCTGGAGTCACGGGAGGGGGGCAGATACGCAGTATTTT.

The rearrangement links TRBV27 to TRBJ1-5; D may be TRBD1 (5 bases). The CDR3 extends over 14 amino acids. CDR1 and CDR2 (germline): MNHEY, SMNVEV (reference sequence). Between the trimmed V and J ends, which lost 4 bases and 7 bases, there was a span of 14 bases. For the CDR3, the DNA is TGTGCCAGCAGTTCTCGGGGGGAAGGGCAGCCCCAGCATTTT. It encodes CASSSRGEGQPQHF.

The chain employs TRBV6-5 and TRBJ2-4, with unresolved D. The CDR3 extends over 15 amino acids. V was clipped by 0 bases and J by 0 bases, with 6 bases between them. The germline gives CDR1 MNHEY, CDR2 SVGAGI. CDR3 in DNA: TGTGCCAGCAGTTACTCCTTCTTAGCCAAAAACATTCAGTACTTC. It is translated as CASSYSFLAKNIQYF.

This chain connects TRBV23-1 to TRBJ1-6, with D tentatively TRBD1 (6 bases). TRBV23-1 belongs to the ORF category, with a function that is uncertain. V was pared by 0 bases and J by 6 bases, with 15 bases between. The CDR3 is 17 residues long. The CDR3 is CASSQSGQGRFNSPLHF. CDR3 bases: TGCGCCAGCAGTCAATCGGGGCAGGGGCGGTTTAATTCACCCCTCCACTTT.

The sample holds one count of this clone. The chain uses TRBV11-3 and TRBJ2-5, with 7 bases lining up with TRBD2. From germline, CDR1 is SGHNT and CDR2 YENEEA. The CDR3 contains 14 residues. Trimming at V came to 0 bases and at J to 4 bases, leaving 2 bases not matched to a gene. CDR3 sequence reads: CASSLDGGLETQYF. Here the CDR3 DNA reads TGTGCCAGCAGCTTAGACGGGGGGTTAGAGACCCAGTACTTC.

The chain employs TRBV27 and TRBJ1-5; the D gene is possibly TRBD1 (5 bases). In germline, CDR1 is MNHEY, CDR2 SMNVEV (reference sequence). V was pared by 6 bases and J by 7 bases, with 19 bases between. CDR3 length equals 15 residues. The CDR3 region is CASRLTGLGGQPQHF. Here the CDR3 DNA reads TGTGCCAGCAGACTCACAGGCCTGGGAGGGCAGCCCCAGCATTTT.

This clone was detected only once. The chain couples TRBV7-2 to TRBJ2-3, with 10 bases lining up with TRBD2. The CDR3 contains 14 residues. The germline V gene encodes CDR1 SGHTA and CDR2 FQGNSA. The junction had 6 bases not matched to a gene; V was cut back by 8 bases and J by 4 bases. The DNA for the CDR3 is TGTGCCAGCGGTAGCGGGAGGACGTCAGATACGCAGTATTTT. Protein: CASGSGRTSDTQYF.

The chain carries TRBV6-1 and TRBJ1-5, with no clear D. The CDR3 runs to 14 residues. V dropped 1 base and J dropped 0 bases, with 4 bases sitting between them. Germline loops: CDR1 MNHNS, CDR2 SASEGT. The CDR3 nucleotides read TGTGCCAGCAGTGAAGGAGATAGCAATCAGCCCCAGCATTTT. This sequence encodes CASSEGDSNQPQHF.

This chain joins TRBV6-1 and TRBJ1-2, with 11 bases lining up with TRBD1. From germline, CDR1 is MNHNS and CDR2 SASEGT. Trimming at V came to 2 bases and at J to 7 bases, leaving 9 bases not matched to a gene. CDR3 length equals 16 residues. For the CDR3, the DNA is TGTGCCAGCAGTGAAATCTCCCGGGACAGGGGGGGTGGCTACACCTTC. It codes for CASSEISRDRGGGYTF.

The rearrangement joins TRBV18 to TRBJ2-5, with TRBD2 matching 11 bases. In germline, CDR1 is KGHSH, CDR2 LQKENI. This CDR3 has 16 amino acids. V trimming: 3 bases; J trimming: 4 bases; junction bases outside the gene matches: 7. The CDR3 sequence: CASSPLAGGTVETQYF. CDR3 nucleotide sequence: TGTGCCAGCTCACCTCTAGCGGGGGGAACAGTAGAGACCCAGTACTTC.

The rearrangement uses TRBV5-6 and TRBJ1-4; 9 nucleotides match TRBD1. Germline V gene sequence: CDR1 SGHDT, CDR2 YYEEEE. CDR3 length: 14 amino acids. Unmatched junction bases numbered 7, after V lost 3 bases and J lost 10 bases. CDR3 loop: CASSSRDRDRKLFF. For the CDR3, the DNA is TGTGCCAGCAGCTCCCGGGACAGGGACCGAAAACTGTTTTTT.

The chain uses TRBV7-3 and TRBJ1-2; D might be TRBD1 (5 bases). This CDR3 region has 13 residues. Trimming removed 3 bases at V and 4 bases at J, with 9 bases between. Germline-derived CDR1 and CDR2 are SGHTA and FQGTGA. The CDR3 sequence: CASSLGLAYGYTF. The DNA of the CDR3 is TGTGCCAGCAGCTTGGGACTAGCCTATGGCTACACCTTC. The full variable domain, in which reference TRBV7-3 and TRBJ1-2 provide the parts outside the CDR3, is GAGVSQTPSNKVTEKGKYVELRCDPISGHTALYWYRQSLGQGPEFLIYFQGTGAADDSGLPNDRFFAVRPEGSVSTLKIQRTERGDSAVYLCASSLGLAYGYTFGSGTRLTVV.

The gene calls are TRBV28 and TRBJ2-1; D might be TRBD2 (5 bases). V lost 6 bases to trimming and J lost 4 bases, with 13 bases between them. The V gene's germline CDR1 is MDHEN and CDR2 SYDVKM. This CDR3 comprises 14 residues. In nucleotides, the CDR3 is TGTGCCAGCAGAGGACTCCCCACGTACAATGAGCAGTTCTTC. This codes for CASRGLPTYNEQFF.

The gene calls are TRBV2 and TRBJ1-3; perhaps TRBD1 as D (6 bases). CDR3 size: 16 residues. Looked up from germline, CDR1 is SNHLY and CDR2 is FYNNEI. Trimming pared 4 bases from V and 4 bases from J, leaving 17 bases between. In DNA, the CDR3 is TGTGCCAGCAGTGTTACGCAGGGGTTAGCCGGAAACACCATATATTTT. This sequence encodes CASSVTQGLAGNTIYF. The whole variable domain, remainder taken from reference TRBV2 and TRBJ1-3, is EPEVTQTPSHQVTQMGQEVILRCVPISNHLYFYWYRQILGQKVEFLVSFYNNEISEKSEIFDDQFSVERPDGSNFTLKIRSTKLEDSAMYFCASSVTQGLAGNTIYFGEGSWLTVV.

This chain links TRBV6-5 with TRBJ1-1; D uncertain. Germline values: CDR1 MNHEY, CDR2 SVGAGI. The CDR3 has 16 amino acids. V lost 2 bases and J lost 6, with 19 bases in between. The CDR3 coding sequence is TGTGCCAGCAGTTACACAGCAACCCAGGCCCTGCCTGAAGCTTTCTTT. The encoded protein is CASSYTATQALPEAFF.

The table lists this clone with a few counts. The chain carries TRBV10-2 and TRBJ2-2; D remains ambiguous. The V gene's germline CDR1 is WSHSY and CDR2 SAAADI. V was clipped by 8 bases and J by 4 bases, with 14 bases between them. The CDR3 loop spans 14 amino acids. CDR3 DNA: TGCGCCAGCGTGAGGCCCTCGGGCACCGGGGAGCTGTTTTTT. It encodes CASVRPSGTGELFF.

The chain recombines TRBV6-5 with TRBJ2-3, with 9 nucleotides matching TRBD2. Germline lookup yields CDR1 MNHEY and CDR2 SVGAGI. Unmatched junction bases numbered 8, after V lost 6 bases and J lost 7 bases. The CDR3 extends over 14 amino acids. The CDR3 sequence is CASSPGTSPNTQYF. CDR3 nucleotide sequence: TGTGCCAGCAGCCCCGGGACTAGCCCAAATACGCAGTATTTT.

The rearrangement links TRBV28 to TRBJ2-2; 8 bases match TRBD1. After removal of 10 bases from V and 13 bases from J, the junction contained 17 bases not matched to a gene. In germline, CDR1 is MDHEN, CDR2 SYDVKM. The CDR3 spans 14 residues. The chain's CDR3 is CAISSVLGQGRLFF. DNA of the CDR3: TGTGCCATCAGCAGCGTTCTAGGACAGGGTCGGCTGTTTTTT.

As DNA, the CDR3 is TGTGCCAGCAGCGAACGACAGGCTTTTAATGAAAAACTGTTTTTT. Its protein is CASSERQAFNEKLFF. The chain uses TRBV7-9 and TRBJ1-4; a possible D gene is TRBD1 (6 bases). The V end lost 5 bases, the J end lost 4 bases, and 14 bases lay between the germline ends. CDR3 length equals 15 residues. In germline, CDR1 is SEHNR, CDR2 FQNEAQ (reference sequence).

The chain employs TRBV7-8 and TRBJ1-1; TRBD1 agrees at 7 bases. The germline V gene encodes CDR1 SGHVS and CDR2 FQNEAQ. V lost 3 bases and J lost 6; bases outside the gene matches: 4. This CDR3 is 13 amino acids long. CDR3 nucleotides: TGTGCCAGCAGCTTGGGGCAGGGGGCTGAAGCTTTCTTT. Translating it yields CASSLGQGAEAFF.

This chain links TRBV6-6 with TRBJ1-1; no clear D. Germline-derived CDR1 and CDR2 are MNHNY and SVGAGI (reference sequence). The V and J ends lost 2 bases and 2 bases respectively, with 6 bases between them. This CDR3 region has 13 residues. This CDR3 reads CASSYAQNTEAFF. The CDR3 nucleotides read TGTGCCAGCAGTTACGCACAAAACACTGAAGCTTTCTTT.